The source of this TCR beta chain is a study of cytomegalovirus exposure and HLA in healthy donors. Study conclusions and caveats: Listed as cytomegalovirus-associated were about 160 TCR beta chains. The records held CMV serostatus as the only immune exposure information.

As for this clone: Antigen: not known.

Trimming cost V 5 bases and J 0 bases, with 13 bases left between them. The CDR3 loop spans 15 amino acids. Germline V gives CDR1 MNHEY, CDR2 SVGAGI. PCR involved 60 Vbeta and 13 Jbeta primers. The assay was immunoSEQ multiplex PCR, and TCRdb's table has in-frame clones only and misses some. The sample consists of around 180,000 clones, roughly 83% of them appearing once. What was sequenced was PBMCs. The origin of this receptor is a boy aged 5 to 17 in good health and CMV-seronegative. The gene calls are TRBV6-5 and TRBJ1-1; D perhaps matches TRBD1 (6 bases). Here the CDR3 reads CASSTRQVLNTEAFF. In nucleotides, the CDR3 is TGTGCCAGCAGTACCAGACAGGTATTGAACACTGAAGCTTTCTTT.